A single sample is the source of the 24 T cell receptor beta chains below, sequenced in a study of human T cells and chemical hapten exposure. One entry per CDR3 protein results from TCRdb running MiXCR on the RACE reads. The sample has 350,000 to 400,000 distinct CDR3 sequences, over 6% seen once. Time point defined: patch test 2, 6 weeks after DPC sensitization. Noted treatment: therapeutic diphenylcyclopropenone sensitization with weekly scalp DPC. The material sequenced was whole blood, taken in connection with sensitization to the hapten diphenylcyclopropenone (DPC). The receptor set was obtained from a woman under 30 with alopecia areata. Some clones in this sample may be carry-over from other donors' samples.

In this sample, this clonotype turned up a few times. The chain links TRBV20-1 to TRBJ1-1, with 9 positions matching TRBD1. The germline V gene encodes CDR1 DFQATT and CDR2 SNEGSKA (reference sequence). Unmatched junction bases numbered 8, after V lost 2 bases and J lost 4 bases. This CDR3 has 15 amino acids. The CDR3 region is CSARPKGQGFTEAFF. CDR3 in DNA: TGCAGTGCTAGACCCAAGGGACAGGGTTTCACTGAAGCTTTCTTT.

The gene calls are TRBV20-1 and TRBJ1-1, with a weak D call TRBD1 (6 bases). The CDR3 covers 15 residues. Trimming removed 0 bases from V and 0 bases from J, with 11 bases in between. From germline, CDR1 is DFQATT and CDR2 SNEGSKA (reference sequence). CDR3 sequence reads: CSARDPDRLNTEAFF. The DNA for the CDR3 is TGCAGTGCTAGAGATCCGGACAGATTGAACACTGAAGCTTTCTTT.

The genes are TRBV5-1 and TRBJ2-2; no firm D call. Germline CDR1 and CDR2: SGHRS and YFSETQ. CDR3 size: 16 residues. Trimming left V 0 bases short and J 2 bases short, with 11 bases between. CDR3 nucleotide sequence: TGCGCCAGCAGCTTGGCCGTCGTCGGTAACACCGGGGAGCTGTTTTTT. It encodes CASSLAVVGNTGELFF.

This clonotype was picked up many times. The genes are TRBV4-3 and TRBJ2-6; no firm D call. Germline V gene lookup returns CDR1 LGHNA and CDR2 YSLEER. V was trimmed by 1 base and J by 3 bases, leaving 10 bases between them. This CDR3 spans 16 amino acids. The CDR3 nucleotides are TGCGCCAGCAGCCAAGCTGGTAGACTTGGGGCCAACGTCCTGACTTTC. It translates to CASSQAGRLGANVLTF.

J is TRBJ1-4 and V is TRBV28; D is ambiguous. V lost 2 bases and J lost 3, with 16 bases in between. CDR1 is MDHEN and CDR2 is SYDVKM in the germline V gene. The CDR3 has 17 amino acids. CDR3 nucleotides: TGTGCCAGCAGTTTACCCCGAACGCTAGCAGCTAATGAAAAACTGTTTTTT. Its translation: CASSLPRTLAANEKLFF.

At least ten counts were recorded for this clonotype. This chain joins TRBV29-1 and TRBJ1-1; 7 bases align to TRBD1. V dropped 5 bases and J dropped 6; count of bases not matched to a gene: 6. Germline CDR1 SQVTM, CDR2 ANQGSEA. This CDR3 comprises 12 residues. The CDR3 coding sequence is TGCAGCGTTTCCACAGGGGAGGCTGAAGCTTTCTTT. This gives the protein CSVSTGEAEAFF. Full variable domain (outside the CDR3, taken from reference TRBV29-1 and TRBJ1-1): SAVISQKPSRDICQRGTSLTIQCQVDSQVTMMFWYRQQPGQSLTLIATANQGSEATYESGFVIDKFPISRPNLTFSTLTVSNMSPEDSSIYLCSVSTGEAEAFFGQGTRLTVV.

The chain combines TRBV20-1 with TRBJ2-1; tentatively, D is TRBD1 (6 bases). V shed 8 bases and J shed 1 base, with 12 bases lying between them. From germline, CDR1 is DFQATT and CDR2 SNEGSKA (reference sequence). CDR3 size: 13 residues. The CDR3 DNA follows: TGCAGTTCTCAGGGGACATCCTACAATGAGCAGTTCTTC. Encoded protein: CSSQGTSYNEQFF.

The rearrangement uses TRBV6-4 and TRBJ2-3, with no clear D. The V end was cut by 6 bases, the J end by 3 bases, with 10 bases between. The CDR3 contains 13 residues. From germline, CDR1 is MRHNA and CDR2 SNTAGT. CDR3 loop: CASSVSRTDTQYF. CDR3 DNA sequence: TGTGCCAGCAGCGTCTCTAGAACAGATACGCAGTATTTT.

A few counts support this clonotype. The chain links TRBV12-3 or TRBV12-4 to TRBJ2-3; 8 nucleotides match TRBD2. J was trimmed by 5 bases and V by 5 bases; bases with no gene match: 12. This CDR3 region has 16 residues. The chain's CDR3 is CASSLLGSGGGDTQYF. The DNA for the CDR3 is TGTGCCAGCAGTCTCCTCGGGAGCGGGGGAGGAGATACGCAGTATTTT.

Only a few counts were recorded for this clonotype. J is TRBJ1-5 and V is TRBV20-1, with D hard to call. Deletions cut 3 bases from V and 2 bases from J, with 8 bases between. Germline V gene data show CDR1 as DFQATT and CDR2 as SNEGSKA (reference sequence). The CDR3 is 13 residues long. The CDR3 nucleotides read TGCAGTGCTAGGGTGGAGGGCAATCAGCCCCAGCATTTT. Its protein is CSARVEGNQPQHF.

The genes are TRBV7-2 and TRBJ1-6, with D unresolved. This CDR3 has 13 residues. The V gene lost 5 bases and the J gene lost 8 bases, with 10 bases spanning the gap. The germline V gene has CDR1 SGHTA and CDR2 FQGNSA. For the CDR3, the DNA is TGTGCCAGCAGCCCCCTCCCCGATTCACCCCTCCACTTT. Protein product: CASSPLPDSPLHF.

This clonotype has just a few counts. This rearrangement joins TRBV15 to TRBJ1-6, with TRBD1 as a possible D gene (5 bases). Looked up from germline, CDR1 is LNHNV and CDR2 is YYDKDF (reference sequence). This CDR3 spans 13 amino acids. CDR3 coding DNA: TGTGCTGCACATCAGACAGATAATTCACCCCTCCACTTT. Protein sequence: CAAHQTDNSPLHF.

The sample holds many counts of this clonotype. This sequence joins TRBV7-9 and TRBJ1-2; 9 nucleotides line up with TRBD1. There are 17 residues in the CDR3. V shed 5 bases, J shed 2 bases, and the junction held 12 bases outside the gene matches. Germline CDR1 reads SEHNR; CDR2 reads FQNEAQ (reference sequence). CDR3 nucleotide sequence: TGTGCCAGCAGCATTCGCCCGTCCGGGACAGGGAACTATGGCTACACCTTC. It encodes CASSIRPSGTGNYGYTF.

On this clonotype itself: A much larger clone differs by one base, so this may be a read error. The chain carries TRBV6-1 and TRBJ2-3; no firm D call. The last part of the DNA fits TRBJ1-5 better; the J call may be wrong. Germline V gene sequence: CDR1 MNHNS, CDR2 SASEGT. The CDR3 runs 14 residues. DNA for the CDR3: TGTGCCAGCAGTCCCAGAGCTAGCACAGATACGCAGCATTTT. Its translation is CASSPRASTDTQHF.

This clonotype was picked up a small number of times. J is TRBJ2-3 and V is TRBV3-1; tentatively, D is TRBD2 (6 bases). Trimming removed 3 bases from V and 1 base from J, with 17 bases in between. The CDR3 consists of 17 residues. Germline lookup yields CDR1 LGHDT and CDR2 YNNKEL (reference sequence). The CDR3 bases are TGTGCCAGCAGCCAGGGACTCGACACCCTTCGCACAGATACGCAGTATTTT. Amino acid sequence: CASSQGLDTLRTDTQYF.

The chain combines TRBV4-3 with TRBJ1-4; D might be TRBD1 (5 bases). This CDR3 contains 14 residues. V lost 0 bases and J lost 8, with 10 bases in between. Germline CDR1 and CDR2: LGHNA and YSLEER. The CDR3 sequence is CASSQDPGREKLFF. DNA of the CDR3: TGCGCCAGCAGCCAAGATCCAGGGAGGGAAAAACTGTTTTTT.

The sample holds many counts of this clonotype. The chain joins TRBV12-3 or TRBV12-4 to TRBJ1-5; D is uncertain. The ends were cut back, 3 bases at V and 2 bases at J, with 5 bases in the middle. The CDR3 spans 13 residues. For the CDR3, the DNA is TGTGCCAGCAGTTTGAAAGGCAATCAGCCCCAGCATTTT. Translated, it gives CASSLKGNQPQHF.

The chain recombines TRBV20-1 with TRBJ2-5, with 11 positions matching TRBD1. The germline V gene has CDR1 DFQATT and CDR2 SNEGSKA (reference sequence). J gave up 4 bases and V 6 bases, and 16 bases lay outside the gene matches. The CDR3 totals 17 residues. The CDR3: CSAVLLPDRGRVETQYF. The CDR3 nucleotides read TGCAGTGCGGTATTATTGCCGGACAGGGGGCGGGTAGAGACCCAGTACTTC.

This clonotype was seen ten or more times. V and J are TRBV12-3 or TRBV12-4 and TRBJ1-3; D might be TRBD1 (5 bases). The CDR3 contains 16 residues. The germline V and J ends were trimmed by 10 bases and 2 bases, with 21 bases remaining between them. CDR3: CATQLWDPRPGNTIYF. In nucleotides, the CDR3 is TGTGCCACCCAGTTGTGGGACCCGAGGCCTGGAAACACCATATATTTT.

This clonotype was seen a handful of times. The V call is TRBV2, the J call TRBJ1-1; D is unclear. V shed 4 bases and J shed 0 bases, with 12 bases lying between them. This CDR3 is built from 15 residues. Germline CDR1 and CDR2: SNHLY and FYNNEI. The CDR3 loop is CASSGAWPLNTEAFF. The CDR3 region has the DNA TGTGCCAGCAGTGGAGCGTGGCCCCTGAACACTGAAGCTTTCTTT.

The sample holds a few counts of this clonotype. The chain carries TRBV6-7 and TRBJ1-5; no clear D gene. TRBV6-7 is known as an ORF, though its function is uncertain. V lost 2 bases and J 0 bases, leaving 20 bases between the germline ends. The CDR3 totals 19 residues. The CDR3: CASSYKDPGRTYSNQPQHF. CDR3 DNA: TGTGCCAGCAGTTACAAAGACCCCGGACGGACTTATAGCAATCAGCCCCAGCATTTT.

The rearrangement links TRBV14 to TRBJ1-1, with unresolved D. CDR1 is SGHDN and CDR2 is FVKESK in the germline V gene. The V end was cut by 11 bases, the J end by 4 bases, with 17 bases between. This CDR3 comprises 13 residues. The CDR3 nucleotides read TGTGCCTCTCGCGCGCATCGGGGCACTGAAGCTTTCTTT. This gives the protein CASRAHRGTEAFF.

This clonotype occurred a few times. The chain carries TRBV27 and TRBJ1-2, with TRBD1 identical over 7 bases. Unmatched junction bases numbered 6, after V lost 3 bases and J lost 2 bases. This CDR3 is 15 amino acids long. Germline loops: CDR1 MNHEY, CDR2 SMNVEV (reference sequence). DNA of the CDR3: TGTGCCAGCAGTTTTACCGGGACAGAAAACTATGGCTACACCTTC. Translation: CASSFTGTENYGYTF.

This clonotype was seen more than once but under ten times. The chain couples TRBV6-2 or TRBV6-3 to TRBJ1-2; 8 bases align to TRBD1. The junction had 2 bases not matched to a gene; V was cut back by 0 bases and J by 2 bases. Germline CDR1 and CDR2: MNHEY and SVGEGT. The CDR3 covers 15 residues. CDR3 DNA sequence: TGTGCCAGCAGTTACTCGACAGGGGACAACTATGGCTACACCTTC. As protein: CASSYSTGDNYGYTF.